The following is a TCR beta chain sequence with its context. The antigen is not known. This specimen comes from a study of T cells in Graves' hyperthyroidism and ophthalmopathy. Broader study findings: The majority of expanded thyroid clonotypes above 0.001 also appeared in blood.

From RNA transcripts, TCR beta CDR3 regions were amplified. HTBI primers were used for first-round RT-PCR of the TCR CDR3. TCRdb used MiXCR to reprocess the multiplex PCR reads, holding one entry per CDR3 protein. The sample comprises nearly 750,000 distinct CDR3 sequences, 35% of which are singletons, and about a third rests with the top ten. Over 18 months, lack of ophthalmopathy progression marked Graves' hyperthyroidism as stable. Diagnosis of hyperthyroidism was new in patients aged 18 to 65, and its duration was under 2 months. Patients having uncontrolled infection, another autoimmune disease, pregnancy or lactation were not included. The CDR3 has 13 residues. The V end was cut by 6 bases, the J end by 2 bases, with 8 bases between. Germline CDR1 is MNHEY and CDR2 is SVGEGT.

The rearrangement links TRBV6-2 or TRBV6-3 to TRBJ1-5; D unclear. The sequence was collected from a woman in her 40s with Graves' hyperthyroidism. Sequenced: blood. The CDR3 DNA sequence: TGTGCCAGCAGCCACAAGGGCAATCAGCCCCAGCATTTT. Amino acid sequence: CASSHKGNQPQHF.